The clone carrying this T cell receptor beta chain was seen ten or more times. These data belong to a study of T-cell reconstitution after alpha-beta-depleted transplantation in children. The CDR3 spans 14 residues. Germline V gene lookup returns CDR1 SGHRS and CDR2 YFSETQ. Trimming stripped 0 bases from V and 4 bases from J, with 10 bases between. This sample's TCRbeta library carried unique molecular identifier barcodes. TCRdb recomputed calls from the PCR reads with MiXCR, one row per CDR3 protein. The profile shows about 16,000 distinct CDR3 sequences, around 8% of them singletons. The receptor was isolated from a boy under three years old who had a stem cell transplant for Wiskott-Aldrich syndrome, so the T cells may come from the graft donor. The starting material was PBMCs, mostly from graft donor cells, obtained 60 days after TCRalphabeta/CD19-depleted stem cell transplant. The chain has TRBV5-1 and TRBJ2-5; D remains ambiguous. CDR3 region: CASSLVGARETQYF. CDR3 sequence (DNA): TGCGCCAGCAGCTTGGTAGGAGCTCGAGAGACCCAGTACTTC. Complete variable domain (other parts from reference TRBV5-1 and TRBJ2-5): KAGVTQTPRYLIKTRGQQVTLSCSPISGHRSVSWYQQTPGQGLQFLFEYFSETQRNKGNFPGRFSGRQFSNSRSEMNVSTLELGDSALYLCASSLVGARETQYFGPGTRLLVL.